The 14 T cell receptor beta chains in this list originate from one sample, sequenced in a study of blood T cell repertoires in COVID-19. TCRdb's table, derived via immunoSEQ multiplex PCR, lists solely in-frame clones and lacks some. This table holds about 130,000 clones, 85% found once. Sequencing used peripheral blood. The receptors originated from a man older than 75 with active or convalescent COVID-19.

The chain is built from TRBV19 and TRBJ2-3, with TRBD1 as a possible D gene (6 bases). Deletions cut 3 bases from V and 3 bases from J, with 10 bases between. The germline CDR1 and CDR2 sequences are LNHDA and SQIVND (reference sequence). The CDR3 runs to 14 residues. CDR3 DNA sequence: TGTGCCAGTAGTATCGCCACAGGGACAGATACGCAGTATTTT. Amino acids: CASSIATGTDTQYF.

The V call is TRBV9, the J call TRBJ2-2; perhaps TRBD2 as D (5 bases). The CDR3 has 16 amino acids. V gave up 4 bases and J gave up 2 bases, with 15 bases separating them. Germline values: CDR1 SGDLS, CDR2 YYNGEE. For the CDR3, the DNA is TGTGCCAGCAGCCCCCGGGGAGAAGATAACACCGGGGAGCTGTTTTTT. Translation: CASSPRGEDNTGELFF.

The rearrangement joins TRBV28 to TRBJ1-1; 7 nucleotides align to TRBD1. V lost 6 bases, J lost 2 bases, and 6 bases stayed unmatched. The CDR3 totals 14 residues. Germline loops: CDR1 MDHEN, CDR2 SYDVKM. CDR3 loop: CASSLIGGNTEAFF. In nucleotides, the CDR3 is TGTGCCAGCAGCCTAATAGGGGGCAACACTGAAGCTTTCTTT.

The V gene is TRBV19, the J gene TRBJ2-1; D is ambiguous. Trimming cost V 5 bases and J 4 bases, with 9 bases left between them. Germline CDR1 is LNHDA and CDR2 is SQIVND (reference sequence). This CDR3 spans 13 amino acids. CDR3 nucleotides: TGTGCCAGTAGTGACACGAGATACAATGAGCAGTTCTTC. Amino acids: CASSDTRYNEQFF.

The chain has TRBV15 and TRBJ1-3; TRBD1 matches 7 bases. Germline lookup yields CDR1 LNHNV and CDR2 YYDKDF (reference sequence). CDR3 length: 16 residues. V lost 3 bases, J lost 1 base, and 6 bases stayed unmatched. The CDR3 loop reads CATSRDPTGSGNTIYF. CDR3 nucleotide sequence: TGTGCCACCAGCAGGGACCCGACAGGGTCTGGAAACACCATATATTTT.

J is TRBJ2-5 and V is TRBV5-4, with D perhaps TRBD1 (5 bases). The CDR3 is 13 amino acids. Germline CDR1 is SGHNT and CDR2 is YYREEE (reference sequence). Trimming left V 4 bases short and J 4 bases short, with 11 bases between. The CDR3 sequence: CASSVQGGETQYF. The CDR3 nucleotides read TGTGCCAGCAGCGTTCAGGGTGGAGAGACCCAGTACTTC. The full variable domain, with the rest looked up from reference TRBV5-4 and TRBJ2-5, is ETGVTQSPTHLIKTRGQQVTLRCSSQSGHNTVSWYQQALGQGPQFIFQYYREEENGRGNFPPRFSGLQFPNYSSELNVNALELDDSALYLCASSVQGGETQYFGPGTRLLVL.

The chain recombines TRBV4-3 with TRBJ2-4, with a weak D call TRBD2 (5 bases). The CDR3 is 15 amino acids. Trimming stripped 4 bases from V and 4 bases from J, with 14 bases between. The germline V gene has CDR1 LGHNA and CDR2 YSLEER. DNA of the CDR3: TGCGCCAGCAGCCGGCCCAGGAGCGGAAAAAACATTCAGTACTTC. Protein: CASSRPRSGKNIQYF.

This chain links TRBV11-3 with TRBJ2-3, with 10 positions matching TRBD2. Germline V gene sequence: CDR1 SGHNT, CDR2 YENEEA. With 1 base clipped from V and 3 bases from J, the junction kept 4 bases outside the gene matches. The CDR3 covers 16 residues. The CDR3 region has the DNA TGTGCCAGCAGCTTAGCTAGCGGGAGTCTTACAGATACGCAGTATTTT. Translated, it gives CASSLASGSLTDTQYF.

CDR3 in amino acids: CAISTGSYGYTF. CDR3 coding DNA: TGTGCCATCAGTACCGGGAGCTATGGCTACACCTTC. The chain links TRBV10-3 to TRBJ1-2, with D hard to call. CDR3 length: 12 amino acids. Trimming cost V 5 bases and J 4 bases, with 8 bases left between them. Germline assignment: CDR1 ENHRY and CDR2 SYGVKD.

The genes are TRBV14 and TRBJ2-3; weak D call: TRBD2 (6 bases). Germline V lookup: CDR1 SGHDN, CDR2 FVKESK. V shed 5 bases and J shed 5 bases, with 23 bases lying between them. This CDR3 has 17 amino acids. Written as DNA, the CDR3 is TGTGCCAGCAGCAGGTTAAGGGGAGGACCCCAGGGAGATACGCAGTATTTT. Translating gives CASSRLRGGPQGDTQYF.

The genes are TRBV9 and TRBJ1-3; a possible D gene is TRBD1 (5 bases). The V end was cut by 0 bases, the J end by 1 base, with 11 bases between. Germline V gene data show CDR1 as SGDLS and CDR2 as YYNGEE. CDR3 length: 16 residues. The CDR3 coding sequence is TGTGCCAGCAGCGTAGGAACAGGTCGGTCTGGAAACACCATATATTTT. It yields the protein CASSVGTGRSGNTIYF.

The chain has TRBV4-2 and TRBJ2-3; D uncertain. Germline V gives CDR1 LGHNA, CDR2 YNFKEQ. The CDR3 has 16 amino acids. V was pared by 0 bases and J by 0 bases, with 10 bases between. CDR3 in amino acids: CASSQDQAGSTDTQYF. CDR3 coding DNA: TGTGCCAGCAGCCAAGATCAGGCAGGTAGCACAGATACGCAGTATTTT.

The CDR3 sequence: CASSYTGARNQPQHF. The CDR3 DNA reads TGTGCCAGCAGTTATACAGGGGCTCGCAATCAGCCCCAGCATTTT. The rearrangement uses TRBV6-2 or TRBV6-3 and TRBJ1-5, with 7 positions matching TRBD1. The V segment lost 3 bases and the J segment 2 bases; nucleotides outside the gene matches: 4. This CDR3 is built from 15 residues. Per the germline V gene, CDR1 is MNHEY and CDR2 is SVGEGT.

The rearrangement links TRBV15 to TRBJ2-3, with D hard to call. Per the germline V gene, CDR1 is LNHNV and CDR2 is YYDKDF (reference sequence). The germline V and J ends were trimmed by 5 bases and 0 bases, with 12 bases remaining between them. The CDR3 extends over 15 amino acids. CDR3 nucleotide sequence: TGTGCCACCAGCTTCCCAGGCCATAGCACAGATACGCAGTATTTT. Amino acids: CATSFPGHSTDTQYF.